This TCR beta chain was obtained from a study of blood T cell repertoires in COVID-19. Study at large: Sources were T cells, B-cell-depleted T cells, or PBMCs; the material itself was cDNA or gDNA.

The CDR3 runs to 13 residues. The V gene end was trimmed by 2 bases and the J gene end by 8 bases; junction bases not matched to a gene: 5. A few counts support this clone. Original processing methods: Reference gene primers were amplified, and this amplification served to estimate nucleated cell counts. Profiling relied on immunoSEQ multiplex PCR, and the TCRdb table lists in-frame clones only, not all of them. V and J calls and clone size come straight from that table; D and trimming were deduced from the DNA. This table has 470,000 or so clones, roughly 90% appearing once. The clonotype was recovered from a woman in her 30s with acute or convalescent COVID-19. The genes are TRBV12-3 or TRBV12-4 and TRBJ1-2; 7 nucleotides agree with TRBD1. The source material was peripheral blood. This CDR3 is CASSLINRGGYTF. CDR3 DNA: TGTGCCAGCAGTTTAATAAACAGGGGCGGCTACACCTTC.